This T cell receptor beta chain was identified during a study of T cell repertoires in cytomegalovirus infection. About the research overall: CMV infection together with matching HLA type was indicated by public TCR beta signatures.

At least ten counts were recorded for this clonotype. V was clipped by 3 bases and J by 3 bases; unmatched bases: 5. Germline values: CDR1 SGHTA, CDR2 FQGTGA. CDR3 length: 16 residues. In TCRdb, the reads were re-called with MiXCR into one record per CDR3 protein. The profile shows 200,000 to 300,000 distinct CDR3 sequences, roughly 13% of them singletons. Input material: PBMCs. The sequence was obtained from a human donor in good health (CMV status not recorded). Some clones in this sample may be carry-over from other donors' samples. The chain combines TRBV7-3 with TRBJ2-4; 10 nucleotides align to TRBD1. The CDR3, as DNA: TGTGCCAGCAGCTTGACAGGGGGCGCGGGCAAAAACATTCAGTACTTC. The encoded protein is CASSLTGGAGKNIQYF.